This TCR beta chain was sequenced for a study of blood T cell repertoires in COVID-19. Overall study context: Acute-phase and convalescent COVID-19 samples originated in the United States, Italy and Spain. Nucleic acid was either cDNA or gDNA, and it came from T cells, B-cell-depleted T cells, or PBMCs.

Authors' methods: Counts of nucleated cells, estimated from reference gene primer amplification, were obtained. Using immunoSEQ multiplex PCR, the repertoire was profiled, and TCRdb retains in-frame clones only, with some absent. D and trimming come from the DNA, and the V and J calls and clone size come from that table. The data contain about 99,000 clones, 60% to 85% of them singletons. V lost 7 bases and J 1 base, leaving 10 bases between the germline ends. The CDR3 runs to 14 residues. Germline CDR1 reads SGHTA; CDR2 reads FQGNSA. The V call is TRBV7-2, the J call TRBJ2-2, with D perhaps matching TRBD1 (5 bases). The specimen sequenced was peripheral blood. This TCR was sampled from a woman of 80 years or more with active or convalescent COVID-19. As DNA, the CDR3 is TGTGCCAGCAAATTCCAGGGGAACACCGGGGAGCTGTTTTTT. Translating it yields CASKFQGNTGELFF.